This T cell receptor beta chain was captured by sequencing in a study of beta chain features in type 1 diabetes. Study-level points and caveats: A possible short-template PCR bias applies equally to patients and controls. Patients' naive, central memory and Treg TCRB repertoires seemed closer to one another than those of healthy donors. Type 1 diabetes patients had TCRB CDR3s that were shorter (moderately but significantly so) in all four CD4+ subsets. Cells with high TCR expression could be over-represented by cDNA sequencing.

The authors reverse transcribed all of the isolated RNA, so sequencing captured expressed TCRB transcripts. TCRdb's copy holds only in-frame clones and misses some; the assay was immunoSEQ multiplex PCR. The sample holds about 660,000 clones, around 15% seen once. CD45RO/CCR7/CD25/CD127/CD95/CD27 sorting isolated CD4+ naive, central memory, regulatory and stem cell-like memory cells. V was shortened by 4 bases and J by 4 bases, with 16 bases between the two germline ends. Germline-derived CDR1 and CDR2 are MGHRA and YSYEKL. The CDR3 runs to 16 residues. About this clone itself: Its matching antigen is unknown.

This receptor was identified in a man between 18 and 29 years old with type 1 diabetes. Sequenced: naive CD4+ T cells from blood. The chain links TRBV4-1 to TRBJ1-4; D remains unclear. CDR3 loop: CASSPTYGRRNEKLFF. The CDR3 DNA follows: TGCGCCAGCAGCCCAACCTACGGACGCCGTAATGAAAAACTGTTTTTT.